A single sample is the source of the 18 T cell receptor beta chains below, sequenced in a study of shared clonotypes between healthy human individuals. CD8 cells regarded as naive lacked CD45RO, were positively chosen for CCR7, and omitted terminally differentiated effector memory CD45RA+ cells. Sequenced by immunoSEQ multiplex PCR; TCRdb stores in-frame clones only, minus some. The sample contains 1.5 million to 2.5 million clones, approximately 94% of which appear only once. The sequencing input was naive CD8+ T cells sorted from blood. The receptor set was obtained from a man between 18 and 35 years old in good health.

The chain carries TRBV2 and TRBJ2-1; D is unclear. The CDR3 spans 12 residues. Germline V gene data show CDR1 as SNHLY and CDR2 as FYNNEI. Deletions cut 7 bases from V and 6 bases from J, with 10 bases between. In nucleotides, the CDR3 is TGTGCCAGCACTCTTATAGGCAATGAGCAGTTCTTC. It encodes CASTLIGNEQFF.

The V and J genes are TRBV27 and TRBJ2-7; 9 bases line up with TRBD2. V dropped 0 bases and J dropped 3; count of bases not matched to a gene: 6. Germline-derived CDR1 and CDR2 are MNHEY and SMNVEV (reference sequence). This CDR3 spans 16 amino acids. CDR3 sequence reads: CASSLSRTSVFYEQYF. The CDR3 bases are TGTGCCAGCAGTTTATCGCGGACTAGCGTTTTCTACGAGCAGTACTTC.

The chain combines TRBV5-1 with TRBJ2-7, with TRBD1 identical over 7 bases. From germline, CDR1 is SGHRS and CDR2 YFSETQ. The CDR3 is made up of 15 amino acids. J lost 0 bases, V lost 4 bases, and 7 bases had no gene match. CDR3 region: CASSQRQGLSYEQYF. CDR3 DNA sequence: TGCGCCAGCAGCCAGAGACAGGGCCTCTCCTACGAGCAGTACTTC.

V usage is TRBV10-1 and J usage is TRBJ2-5, with TRBD1 identical over 7 bases. The CDR3 length is 14 residues. Germline V CDR1 and CDR2: WNHNN, SYGVQD (reference sequence). The V segment lost 5 bases and the J segment 5 bases; nucleotides outside the gene matches: 8. CDR3 loop: CASSNRTGRETQYF. The DNA of the CDR3 is TGCGCCAGCAGTAATCGGACAGGCCGCGAGACCCAGTACTTC.

The chain has TRBV5-1 and TRBJ1-1; D unresolved. Germline V gene sequence: CDR1 SGHRS, CDR2 YFSETQ. V shed 2 bases and J shed 0 bases, with 11 bases lying between them. The CDR3 is 15 amino acids. The CDR3 protein is CASSLDISMNTEAFF. The CDR3 DNA reads TGCGCCAGCAGCTTAGACATCTCCATGAACACTGAAGCTTTCTTT.

This chain links TRBV18 with TRBJ2-3; D gene uncertain. The CDR3 covers 12 residues. CDR1 is KGHSH, CDR2 LQKENI, per germline. Trimming took 0 bases from V and 8 from J, leaving 6 bases between them. The CDR3 nucleotides read TGTGCCAGCTCACCACCCCTGGCTACGCAGTATTTT. Its translation: CASSPPLATQYF.

The chain combines TRBV29-1 with TRBJ2-1, with D tentatively TRBD2 (5 bases). The CDR3 runs 17 residues. CDR1 is SQVTM, CDR2 ANQGSEA, per germline. V was trimmed by 0 bases and J by 0 bases, leaving 15 bases between them. CDR3 in DNA: TGCAGCGTTGAAGATCCGGTTAGCGAGAGCTCCTACAATGAGCAGTTCTTC. The encoded protein is CSVEDPVSESSYNEQFF.

This chain connects TRBV5-4 to TRBJ1-1, with D possibly matching TRBD1 (6 bases). Per germline, CDR1 SGHNT and CDR2 YYREEE (reference sequence). Trimming stripped 0 bases from V and 2 bases from J, with 8 bases between. The CDR3 totals 14 residues. The CDR3 sequence: CASSLEQGNTEAFF. The CDR3 DNA follows: TGTGCCAGCAGCTTGGAACAGGGTAACACTGAAGCTTTCTTT. Drawing the rest from reference TRBV5-4 and TRBJ1-1, the complete variable domain is ETGVTQSPTHLIKTRGQQVTLRCSSQSGHNTVSWYQQALGQGPQFIFQYYREEENGRGNFPPRFSGLQFPNYSSELNVNALELDDSALYLCASSLEQGNTEAFFGQGTRLTVV.

The V and J genes are TRBV30 and TRBJ1-2; 7 nucleotides line up with TRBD1. Germline V CDR1 and CDR2: GTSNPN, SVGIG (reference sequence). V shed 3 bases and J 7 bases; nucleotides not matched to a gene: 8. This CDR3 comprises 13 residues. The CDR3 DNA follows: TGTGCCTGGAGCTTAACAGGGGTCGGTGGCTACACCTTC. This sequence encodes CAWSLTGVGGYTF. Supplemented by reference TRBV30 and TRBJ1-2, the full variable domain reads SQTIHQWPATLVQPVGSPLSLECTVEGTSNPNLYWYRQAAGRGLQLLFYSVGIGQISSEVPQNLSASRPQDRQFILSSKKLLLSDSGFYLCAWSLTGVGGYTFGSGTRLTVV.

The chain joins TRBV4-1 to TRBJ2-7, with 9 bases aligning to TRBD1. Germline V CDR1 and CDR2: MGHRA, YSYEKL. J lost 2 bases, V lost 4 bases, and 9 bases had no gene match. This CDR3 has 16 amino acids. Here the CDR3 DNA reads TGCGCCAGCAGCCCAGGCATAGGGACAGGGACCTACGAGCAGTACTTC. Amino acid sequence: CASSPGIGTGTYEQYF.

A note on this clone: One end of the junction fails to match germline, which may point to a read error. The chain is built from TRBV11-3 and TRBJ2-3; 7 bases align to TRBD1. Germline loops: CDR1 SGHNT, CDR2 YENEEA. This CDR3 has 17 residues. The CDR3 DNA sequence: TGTGCCAGCAGCCTAGAGACAGGGTCCACTAGCACAGATACGCAGTATTTT. Encoded protein: CASSLETGSTSTDTQYF.

The chain employs TRBV7-9 and TRBJ1-2; TRBD1 might be the D (5 bases). The germline CDR1 and CDR2 sequences are SEHNR and FQNEAQ (reference sequence). The CDR3 is made up of 15 amino acids. Deletions cut 5 bases from V and 0 bases from J, with 13 bases between. Here the CDR3 DNA reads TGTGCCAGCAGCATTACTCAGGGAGCTAACTATGGCTACACCTTC. Encoded protein: CASSITQGANYGYTF.

This chain connects TRBV4-1 to TRBJ1-2, with D perhaps matching TRBD1 (6 bases). Germline V lookup: CDR1 MGHRA, CDR2 YSYEKL. The CDR3 runs 15 residues. The V end was cut by 4 bases, the J end by 4 bases, with 16 bases between. The CDR3 DNA sequence: TGCGCCAGCAGCCTGAGGGGGGCGCCGGGCTATGGCTACACCTTC. It yields the protein CASSLRGAPGYGYTF.

As to this clone: The sample holds other DNA sequences that translate to the same CDR3. This chain connects TRBV9 to TRBJ2-7; 10 positions match TRBD1. This CDR3 is built from 14 residues. Looked up from germline, CDR1 is SGDLS and CDR2 is YYNGEE. V lost 2 bases and J lost 3; bases outside the gene matches: 2. The CDR3 DNA reads as TGTGCCAGCAGCGTGGGGACAGGGGACTACGAGCAGTACTTC. This encodes CASSVGTGDYEQYF.

As for this clone: A much larger clone differs by one base, so this may be a read error. Other nucleotide sequences in the sample specify the same CDR3. The chain has TRBV9 and TRBJ2-7, with 8 positions matching TRBD2. V gave up 0 bases and J gave up 2 bases; unmatched junction bases: 1. The CDR3 is 14 amino acids. Germline-derived CDR1 and CDR2 are SGDLS and YYNGEE. CDR3 coding DNA: TGTGCCAGCAGCGTAGGCGGGAGGACCTACGAGCAGTACTTC. This gives the protein CASSVGGRTYEQYF.

V is TRBV5-8 and J is TRBJ2-7; the match to TRBD1 covers 7 bases. This CDR3 spans 16 amino acids. V lost 1 base and J lost 2; bases outside the gene matches: 9. Germline CDR1 is SGHTS and CDR2 is YDEGEE. In DNA, the CDR3 is TGTGCCAGCAGCTTGATCGACAGGGATTCTCCCTACGAGCAGTACTTC. Translated, it gives CASSLIDRDSPYEQYF.

This clone has a handful of counts. V is TRBV15 and J is TRBJ2-2; D remains ambiguous. V lost 1 base to trimming and J lost 4 bases, with 16 bases between them. CDR1 is LNHNV, CDR2 YYDKDF, per germline (reference sequence). This CDR3 has 17 amino acids. The CDR3 sequence: CATSRGTDLTSTGELFF. CDR3 bases: TGTGCCACCAGCAGAGGGACGGACCTAACGAGCACCGGGGAGCTGTTTTTT.

The chain combines TRBV25-1 with TRBJ2-3; D call uncertain. The CDR3 extends over 13 amino acids. The germline V gene has CDR1 MGHDK and CDR2 SYGVNS. Trimming took off 0 bases at V and 6 bases at J, with 7 bases between the two ends. CDR3 nucleotides: TGTGCCAGCAGTGAATATGGGCAGGATACGCAGTATTTT. This encodes CASSEYGQDTQYF.